The rows below give T cell receptor beta chains drawn from one sample of a study of CD8+ T cells in alopecia areata. Here immunoSEQ multiplex PCR was the method, and the copy in TCRdb shows in-frame clones only, minus some. The sample lists 90,000 to 120,000 clones, roughly 84% occurring once. The sequences come from CD8+ T cells sorted from blood, collected at week 24, from a patient treated with tofacitinib. The receptors here all came from a human donor with alopecia areata. Each CDR3 is given without its conserved first and last residue. The D gene is left open where the match is weak.

V gene	D gene	J gene	CDR3 protein
TRBV11-2	NA	TRBJ2-7	ASSLIGGSYEQY
TRBV9	NA	TRBJ2-7	ASSSAEAYEQY
TRBV29-1	TRBD2	NA	SVGLAGNYEQY
TRBV7-9	NA	TRBJ2-5	ASSLGPKGGYQETQY
TRBV7-9	NA	TRBJ2-4	ASSPPGAKNIQY
TRBV19	NA	TRBJ2-1	ASLEAFHNEQF
TRBV2	TRBD2	TRBJ2-7	ASSVRLAGYEQY
TRBV12-5	NA	TRBJ2-2	ASGWLERGHTGELF
TRBV9	TRBD1	TRBJ2-7	ASSHGQGIPYEQY
TRBV7-9	NA	TRBJ2-5	ASSPPFGIPGGETQY
TRBV5-6	NA	TRBJ2-1	ASSLLVGEQF
TRBV2	NA	TRBJ2-7	ASRLGQHEQY
TRBV5-4	TRBD1	TRBJ2-3	ASSRQGAEPDTQY
TRBV6-5	NA	TRBJ1-2	ASSYSGQGYGYT
TRBV11-2	NA	TRBJ2-3	ASSWVTGTDTQY
TRBV15	NA	TRBJ2-7	ATSRGRGGLYEQY
TRBV4-1	NA	TRBJ2-7	ASSQKQGLTYEQY
TRBV7-9	NA	TRBJ2-3	ASSPPLDTQY
TRBV4-2	NA	TRBJ2-7	ASSQEVGTAYYEQY